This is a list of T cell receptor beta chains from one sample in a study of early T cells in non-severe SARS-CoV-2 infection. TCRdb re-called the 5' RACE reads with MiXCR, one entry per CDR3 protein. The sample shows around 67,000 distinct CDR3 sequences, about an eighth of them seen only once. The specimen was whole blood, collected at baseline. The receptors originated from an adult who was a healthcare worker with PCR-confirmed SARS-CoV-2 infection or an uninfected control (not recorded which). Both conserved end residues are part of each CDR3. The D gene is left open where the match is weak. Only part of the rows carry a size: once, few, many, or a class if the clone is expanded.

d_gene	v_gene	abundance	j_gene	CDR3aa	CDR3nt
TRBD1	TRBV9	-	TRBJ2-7	CASSVSWGQGAYEQYF	TGTGCCAGCAGCGTCTCCTGGGGACAGGGGGCGTACGAGCAGTACTTC
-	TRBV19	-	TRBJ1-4	CASSIEATNEKLFF	TGTGCCAGTAGTATAGAGGCAACTAATGAAAAACTGTTTTTT
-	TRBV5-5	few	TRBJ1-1	CASRHLGRQDEAFF	TGTGCCAGCAGACACCTGGGGAGACAGGATGAAGCTTTCTTT
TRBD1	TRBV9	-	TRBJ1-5	CASSGTGDQPQHF	TGTGCCAGCAGCGGGACAGGGGACCAGCCCCAGCATTTT
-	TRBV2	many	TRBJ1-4	CASSDLLKEKLFF	TGTGCCAGCAGTGACCTACTCAAGGAGAAACTGTTTTTT
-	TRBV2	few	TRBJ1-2	CASSEGGPSSGYTF	TGTGCCAGCAGTGAAGGGGGCCCGTCCTCTGGCTACACCTTC
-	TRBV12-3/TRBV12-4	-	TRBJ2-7	CASTDDGYSYEQYF	TGTGCCAGCACCGACGACGGTTATTCCTACGAGCAGTACTTC
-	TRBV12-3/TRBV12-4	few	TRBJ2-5	CASTTHGFGLKETQYF	TGTGCCAGCACCACCCACGGATTTGGGTTGAAAGAGACCCAGTACTTC
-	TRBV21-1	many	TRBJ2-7	CASSKFLTMYEQYF	TGTGCCAGCAGCAAATTTCTGACCATGTACGAGCAGTACTTC
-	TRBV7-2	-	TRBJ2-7	CASSLAGRASYEQYF	TGTGCCAGCAGCTTAGCGGGGCGAGCCTCCTACGAGCAGTACTTC
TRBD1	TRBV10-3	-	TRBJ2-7	CAITGQGTYEQYF	TGTGCCATCACCGGACAGGGGACCTACGAGCAGTACTTC
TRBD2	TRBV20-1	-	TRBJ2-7	CSATGLAGASEQYF	TGCAGTGCCACAGGACTAGCGGGAGCAAGCGAGCAGTACTTC
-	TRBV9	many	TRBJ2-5	CASSGAGALLETQYF	TGTGCCAGCAGCGGAGCAGGGGCATTATTGGAGACCCAGTACTTC
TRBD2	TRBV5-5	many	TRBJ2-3	CASSLQRGGSTDTQYF	TGTGCCAGCAGCTTACAGCGGGGGGGCTCCACAGATACGCAGTATTTT
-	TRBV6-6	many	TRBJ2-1	CASSSPLGVEQFF	TGTGCCAGCAGTTCCCCCCTCGGGGTTGAGCAGTTCTTC
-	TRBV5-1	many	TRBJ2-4	CASSLAAGLAKNIQYF	TGCGCCAGCAGCTTGGCGGCAGGGTTAGCCAAAAACATTCAGTACTTC
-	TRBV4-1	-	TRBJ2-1	CASSRNNEQFF	TGCGCTAGCAGCCGCAACAATGAGCAGTTCTTC
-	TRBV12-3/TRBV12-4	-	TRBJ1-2	CASSREGFDYTF	TGTGCCAGCAGCCGGGAGGGGTTTGACTACACCTTC